Below, one T cell receptor beta chain is given with its context. There is no known antigen for this receptor. Base-call qualities are not available, and no considerably larger clone is one nucleotide away. Trimming removed 1 base from V and 3 bases from J, leaving 7 bases between the germline ends. CDR1 and CDR2 are read off the germline V gene as SGHRS and YFSETQ. From cysteine to phenylalanine, the CDR3 is 13 amino acids long. The read is trimmed to its CDR3 DNA, 39 bases read in frame from base 1. Preparation of the library involved the immunoSEQ multiplex PCR assay. What TCRdb holds here is the immuneACCESS table cut down to in-frame rearrangements. Part of the clones is not present; checked against another copy, under half of the missing clones reflect an unresolved V gene, and the others are unexplained. The sample table lists about 94,000 clones, 90% to 97% of them with a count of one. In total, the top ten clones hold roughly 0.22% of the sample.

These data are taken from a study of technical replicates of blood from a few donors (TCRdb year 2017). The sequence links TRBV5-1 to TRBJ1-1; 6 matching bases give a weak D call of TRBD1. Material for sequencing was T cells isolated from PBMCs. The TCR comes from a human donor in good health. CDR3 sequence: CASSLYRDTEAFF. The DNA is TGCGCCAGCAGCTTGTACAGGGACACTGAAGCTTTCTTT. The entire variable domain, with the stretches around the CDR3 drawn from the reference TRBV5-1 and TRBJ1-1 proteins, is KAGVTQTPRYLIKTRGQQVTLSCSPISGHRSVSWYQQTPGQGLQFLFEYFSETQRNKGNFPGRFSGRQFSNSRSEMNVSTLELGDSALYLCASSLYRDTEAFFGQGTRLTVV.